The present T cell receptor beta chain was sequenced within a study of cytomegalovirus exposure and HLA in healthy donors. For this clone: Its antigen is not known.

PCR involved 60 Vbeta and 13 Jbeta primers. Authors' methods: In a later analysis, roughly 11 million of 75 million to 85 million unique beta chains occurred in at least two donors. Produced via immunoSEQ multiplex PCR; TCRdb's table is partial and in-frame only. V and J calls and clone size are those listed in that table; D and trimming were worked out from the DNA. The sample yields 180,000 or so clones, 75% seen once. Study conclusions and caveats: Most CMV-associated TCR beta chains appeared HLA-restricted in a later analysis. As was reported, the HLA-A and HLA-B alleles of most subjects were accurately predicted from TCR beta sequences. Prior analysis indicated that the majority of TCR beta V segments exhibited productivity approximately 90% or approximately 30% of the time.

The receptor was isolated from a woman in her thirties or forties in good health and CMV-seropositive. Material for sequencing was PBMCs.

The CDR3: CASSPSGHLWEYEQYF. The CDR3 DNA reads TGCGCCAGCAGCCCATCCGGACACCTATGGGAATACGAGCAGTACTTC. J is TRBJ2-7 and V is TRBV4-1; D is possibly TRBD1 (5 bases). The CDR3 contains 16 residues. Germline V CDR1 and CDR2: MGHRA, YSYEKL. V shed 4 bases and J shed 4 bases, with 20 bases lying between them.